A selection of T cell receptor beta chains follows, all from one sample in a study of CD8 T cells in ankylosing spondylitis. In TCRdb, the 5' RACE reads were re-called with MiXCR into one record per CDR3 protein. This table has roughly 450,000 distinct CDR3 sequences, roughly 26% appearing once. Sequencing was carried out using blood, either unsorted or a sorted T cell fraction (not recorded which). The origin of the receptors is a male donor with ankylosing spondylitis. The CDR3 runs from the conserved cysteine through the conserved F or W. The order of the fields is D gene, clone size, J gene, V gene, CDR3 DNA, CDR3 protein. D genes are given only for firm matches. Where a row states a size, it is once, few, many or the class of an expanded clone; other rows omit it.

. | . | TRBJ2-3 | TRBV29-1 | TGCAGCGTTGAATTTCGTGGGAGCAGTGGGACAGATACGCAGTATTTT | CSVEFRGSSGTDTQYF
. | . | TRBJ1-2 | TRBV2 | TGTGCCAGCAACAATGGAGGGGGCTACACCTTC | CASNNGGGYTF
TRBD2 | few | TRBJ2-1 | TRBV5-1 | TGCGCCAGCAGCTTGGCGGGAGGGAGCGACGAGCAGTTCTTC | CASSLAGGSDEQFF
. | . | TRBJ2-7 | TRBV7-8 | TGTGCCAGCAGTCCTAGGAGGTCGGCTATCTACGAGCAGTACTTC | CASSPRRSAIYEQYF
. | . | TRBJ2-1 | TRBV20-1 | TGCAGTGCTAGAGATTACCGGGTTGAGGAGCAGTTCTTC | CSARDYRVEEQFF
. | . | TRBJ1-2 | TRBV25-1 | TGTGCCAGCAGTGAAATCACAGTCGGATTCGGAGATGGCTACACCTTC | CASSEITVGFGDGYTF
TRBD2 | . | TRBJ2-5 | TRBV12-3/TRBV12-4 | TGTGCCAGCACCCGTCTAGCGGAAGAGACCCAGTACTTC | CASTRLAEETQYF
. | few | TRBJ2-3 | TRBV5-1 | TGCGCCAGCAGCCTACATACTAGAGCTCTAGGCACAGATACGCAGTATTTT | CASSLHTRALGTDTQYF
. | many | TRBJ1-1 | TRBV15 | TGTGCCACCAGCAGAGATCTTATAGGGGGCACTGAAGCTTTCTTT | CATSRDLIGGTEAFF
. | . | TRBJ1-1 | TRBV24-1 | TGTGCCACCAGTGACACGGACGGGCGGCGGGGAGCTTTCTTT | CATSDTDGRRGAFF
. | . | TRBJ1-4 | TRBV20-1 | TGCAGTGCTAGCCCGGCTAATGAAAAACTGTTTTTT | CSASPANEKLFF